The 27 T cell receptor beta chains reported below all come from one sample, sequenced in a study of T cells in Graves' hyperthyroidism and ophthalmopathy. Researchers took RNA transcripts and amplified the TCR beta CDR3 regions from them. The study used the HTBI primer set for a first-round RT-PCR of the TCR CDR3. TCRdb independently ran MiXCR on the multiplex PCR reads; one entry per CDR3 protein. The table records roughly 380,000 distinct CDR3 sequences, more than 11% of them present only once. Material for sequencing was blood. Receptors were obtained from an older woman with Graves' hyperthyroidism.

This clonotype occurred many times. The J gene is TRBJ2-7, the V gene TRBV6-1; TRBD2 matches at 9 bases. Looked up from germline, CDR1 is MNHNS and CDR2 is SASEGT. V gave up 5 bases and J gave up 3 bases; unmatched junction bases: 14. This CDR3 is built from 17 residues. CDR3 DNA: TGTGCCAGCAGTTACAGGTTACAGCGGGGGGATTACTACGAGCAGTACTTC. This encodes CASSYRLQRGDYYEQYF.

This clonotype was seen many times. The J gene is TRBJ2-3, the V gene TRBV7-8; a weak D match, TRBD1 (6 bases). There are 15 residues in the CDR3. V was trimmed by 1 base and J by 2 bases, leaving 10 bases between them. CDR1 is SGHVS, CDR2 FQNEAQ, per germline. The CDR3 reads CASSLEDSPTDTQYF. In DNA, the CDR3 is TGTGCCAGCAGCTTAGAGGACAGCCCCACAGATACGCAGTATTTT.

This clonotype was recorded at least ten times. The chain couples TRBV28 to TRBJ1-2; TRBD1 matches 7 bases. After removal of 7 bases from V and 4 bases from J, the junction contained 3 bases not matched to a gene. The CDR3 consists of 12 residues. Germline V gives CDR1 MDHEN, CDR2 SYDVKM. The CDR3 sequence: CASNQGGYGYTF. The CDR3 nucleotides read TGTGCCAGCAACCAGGGGGGCTATGGCTACACCTTC.

The V call is TRBV3-1, the J call TRBJ2-7; 10 positions agree with TRBD2. Germline V gene lookup returns CDR1 LGHDT and CDR2 YNNKEL (reference sequence). Germline trimming cut 1 base from V and 6 bases from J; bases unmatched to any gene: 6. This CDR3 has 15 amino acids. The CDR3 sequence: CASSQGSSGSGEQYF. The CDR3 DNA reads as TGTGCCAGCAGCCAAGGCTCTAGCGGGAGCGGCGAGCAGTACTTC.

The genes are TRBV6-9 and TRBJ1-5; tentatively, D is TRBD1 (5 bases). V lost 3 bases to trimming and J lost 4 bases, with 10 bases between them. Germline CDR1 MNHGY, CDR2 SVAAGI. The CDR3 has 14 residues. CDR3 in amino acids: CASSYEWGNQPQHF. The CDR3, as DNA: TGTGCCAGCAGTTACGAGTGGGGGAATCAGCCCCAGCATTTT.

CDR3 sequence reads: CSVDVTGMNEKLFF. CDR3 nucleotides: TGCAGCGTTGATGTTACAGGGATGAATGAAAAACTGTTTTTT. V and J are TRBV29-1 and TRBJ1-4, with a tentative D call TRBD1 (6 bases). The CDR3 length is 14 residues. Trimming pared 3 bases from V and 5 bases from J, leaving 13 bases between. Germline V CDR1 and CDR2: SQVTM, ANQGSEA.

This clonotype has ten or more counts. The chain has TRBV27 and TRBJ2-3; 9 positions agree with TRBD1. Germline V gives CDR1 MNHEY, CDR2 SMNVEV (reference sequence). The CDR3 totals 15 residues. The J segment lost 4 bases and the V segment lost 6 bases, leaving 8 bases of the junction unmatched. The CDR3 spells CASSRGTGQADTQYF. CDR3 bases: TGTGCCAGCAGCCGCGGGACAGGGCAGGCAGATACGCAGTATTTT.

This clonotype was found many times. The chain couples TRBV28 to TRBJ2-7, with 8 bases identical to TRBD1. CDR3 size: 15 residues. V trimming: 3 bases; J trimming: 4 bases; junction bases outside the gene matches: 8. Germline CDR1 MDHEN, CDR2 SYDVKM. CDR3 protein: CASSFVFQGAYEQYF. DNA for the CDR3: TGTGCCAGCAGTTTCGTTTTTCAGGGGGCGTACGAGCAGTACTTC.

On this clonotype itself: The junction shows a germline mismatch at one end, possibly a read error. The rearrangement uses TRBV5-1 and TRBJ2-1, with 9 positions matching TRBD1. This CDR3 comprises 15 residues. In germline, CDR1 is SGHRS, CDR2 YFSETQ. The CDR3 sequence is CASSSQGARLDEQFF. CDR3 nucleotide sequence: TGTGCCAGCAGCTCACAGGGGGCGAGGTTGGATGAGCAGTTCTTC.

A note on this clonotype: A much larger clone sits a single nucleotide away, making a read error possible. The CDR3 here is CSSVGGNYGYTF. CDR3 nucleotide sequence: TGCAGTTCTGTCGGGGGGAACTATGGCTACACCTTC. V usage is TRBV20-1 and J usage is TRBJ1-2; a weak D match, TRBD1 (5 bases). CDR3 size: 12 residues. Trimming removed 8 bases from V and 2 bases from J, with 12 bases in between. Germline CDR1 and CDR2: DFQATT and SNEGSKA (reference sequence).

The genes are TRBV20-1 and TRBJ2-3, with 7 bases aligning to TRBD2. The junction had 10 bases not matched to a gene; V was cut back by 5 bases and J by 2 bases. The CDR3 loop spans 15 amino acids. Germline V gene sequence: CDR1 DFQATT, CDR2 SNEGSKA (reference sequence). The CDR3 here is CSALPTSVYTDTQYF. The CDR3 nucleotides are TGCAGTGCTTTGCCAACTAGCGTTTACACAGATACGCAGTATTTT.

This clonotype was seen a few times. The chain uses TRBV29-1 and TRBJ2-5; tentative D call: TRBD2 (6 bases). The V and J ends lost 1 base and 2 bases respectively, with 8 bases between them. The CDR3 is 13 amino acids. Germline CDR1 reads SQVTM; CDR2 reads ANQGSEA. CDR3 nucleotide sequence: TGCAGCGTTGAAGTTGGACTACAAGAGACCCAGTACTTC. It translates to CSVEVGLQETQYF.

This clonotype showed up many times. V is TRBV18 and J is TRBJ2-1; perhaps TRBD1 as D (6 bases). Deletions cut 0 bases from V and 9 bases from J, with 9 bases between. CDR3 length equals 13 residues. Germline values: CDR1 KGHSH, CDR2 LQKENI. CDR3 loop: CASSPPGAPEQFF. As DNA, the CDR3 is TGTGCCAGCTCACCACCGGGGGCGCCTGAGCAGTTCTTC.

The CDR3 region is CASSSFGGEKLFF. CDR3 sequence (DNA): TGTGCCAGCAGTTCTTTTGGTGGTGAAAAACTGTTTTTT. The gene calls are TRBV12-3 or TRBV12-4 and TRBJ1-4; D remains unclear. With 4 bases removed from V and 7 bases from J, the gap between germline ends came to 10 bases. This CDR3 spans 13 amino acids.

This clonotype has a handful of counts. The chain joins TRBV7-9 to TRBJ2-7; D is unresolved. CDR1 and CDR2 (germline): SEHNR, FQNEAQ (reference sequence). V lost 1 base and J 0 bases, leaving 7 bases between the germline ends. CDR3 size: 14 residues. The CDR3 sequence is CASSLGSYSYEQYF. In nucleotides, the CDR3 is TGTGCCAGCAGCTTAGGTTCTTACTCCTACGAGCAGTACTTC.

The V call is TRBV30, the J call TRBJ2-2; unclear D gene. With 0 bases removed from V and 7 bases from J, the gap between germline ends came to 9 bases. CDR1 and CDR2 from the germline V gene are GTSNPN and SVGIG (reference sequence). This CDR3 comprises 13 residues. As DNA, the CDR3 is TGTGCCTGGAGTGTTCAAGGTTTCGGGGAGCTGTTTTTT. Protein: CAWSVQGFGELFF.

This clonotype was seen many times. The chain is built from TRBV20-1 and TRBJ2-5, with D possibly matching TRBD2 (6 bases). The CDR3 totals 13 residues. Per the germline V gene, CDR1 is DFQATT and CDR2 is SNEGSKA (reference sequence). Trimming took off 4 bases at V and 5 bases at J, with 14 bases between the two ends. CDR3 DNA: TGCAGTGCTACCGGGACTCTTCTGGAGACCCAGTACTTC. As protein: CSATGTLLETQYF.

Many counts were recorded for this clonotype. V is TRBV11-2 and J is TRBJ2-5; D is unresolved. This CDR3 has 14 residues. V was shortened by 2 bases and J by 0 bases, with 7 bases between the two germline ends. Germline CDR1 is SGHAT and CDR2 is FQNNGV. DNA of the CDR3: TGTGCCAGCAGCTTACCAGCGTACCAAGAGACCCAGTACTTC. It is translated as CASSLPAYQETQYF.

The chain couples TRBV3-1 to TRBJ2-1; 10 positions agree with TRBD2. Germline assignment: CDR1 LGHDT and CDR2 YNNKEL (reference sequence). CDR3 length: 13 residues. After removal of 4 bases from V and 10 bases from J, the junction contained 4 bases not matched to a gene. The CDR3 sequence is CASSRLAGKEQFF. The CDR3 DNA is TGTGCCAGCAGCCGACTAGCGGGTAAGGAGCAGTTCTTC.

This clonotype showed up many times. The chain joins TRBV12-3 or TRBV12-4 to TRBJ2-5; unclear D gene. With 3 bases removed from V and 1 base from J, the gap between germline ends came to 12 bases. This CDR3 spans 15 amino acids. The CDR3 reads CASSFFRASQETQYF. The DNA for the CDR3 is TGTGCCAGCAGTTTCTTCCGAGCATCCCAAGAGACCCAGTACTTC.

This clonotype has only a few counts. This rearrangement joins TRBV20-1 to TRBJ1-1, with D uncertain. The CDR3 loop spans 13 amino acids. The V end was cut by 0 bases, the J end by 2 bases, with 7 bases between. The V gene's germline CDR1 is DFQATT and CDR2 SNEGSKA (reference sequence). The CDR3 DNA reads as TGCAGTGCTAGAGATTCCAGAAACACTGAAGCTTTCTTT. Encoded protein: CSARDSRNTEAFF.

This clonotype was counted a few times. The CDR3 spells CASSFSGSGYEQYF. CDR3 nucleotides: TGTGCCAGCAGCTTTAGCGGGAGCGGGTACGAGCAGTACTTC. This chain uses TRBV7-2 with TRBJ2-7; TRBD2 aligns across 9 bases. Germline assignment: CDR1 SGHTA and CDR2 FQGNSA. V was clipped by 3 bases and J by 4 bases; unmatched bases: 4. The CDR3 has 14 amino acids.

This clonotype was counted at least ten times. This chain joins TRBV6-1 and TRBJ2-7; possible D gene TRBD1, 5 bases. The CDR3 is 14 residues long. Germline CDR1 MNHNS, CDR2 SASEGT. The V end was cut by 2 bases, the J end by 3 bases, with 11 bases between. CDR3 nucleotide sequence: TGTGCCAGCAGTGAAAGGGGTCTAGACTACGAGCAGTACTTC. Protein product: CASSERGLDYEQYF.

This clonotype showed up just a few times. The chain's CDR3 is CASSPRDRGNEKLFF. The CDR3 region has the DNA TGTGCCAGCTCACCACGAGACAGGGGGAATGAAAAACTGTTTTTT. V usage is TRBV18 and J usage is TRBJ1-4; 9 positions match TRBD1. Trimming cost V 1 base and J 5 bases; bases outside gene matches: 2. This CDR3 is 15 amino acids long. CDR1 is KGHSH and CDR2 is LQKENI in the germline V gene.

The chain combines TRBV6-2 or TRBV6-3 with TRBJ1-5, with D hard to call. The CDR3 covers 15 residues. Germline V gives CDR1 MNHEY, CDR2 SVGEGT. V was pared by 2 bases and J by 9 bases, with 17 bases between. CDR3 amino acids: CASSYLLLFRGPQHF. The CDR3 coding sequence is TGTGCCAGCAGTTACCTTTTACTCTTCCGGGGGCCCCAGCATTTT.

This clonotype was picked up a small number of times. V usage is TRBV5-1 and J usage is TRBJ1-2; TRBD1 matches at 9 bases. The germline CDR1 and CDR2 sequences are SGHRS and YFSETQ. V dropped 4 bases and J dropped 14; count of bases not matched to a gene: 15. The CDR3 covers 14 residues. CDR3: CASSETTGQGLRTF. CDR3 bases: TGCGCCAGCAGCGAAACTACGGGACAGGGCCTCAGGACCTTC.

Many counts were recorded for this clonotype. The chain combines TRBV12-3 or TRBV12-4 with TRBJ2-3; the D is unclear. This CDR3 contains 14 residues. Trimming shortened V by 6 bases and J by 5 bases, and 15 bases separated the two germline ends. This chain's CDR3 is CASSPNSGGDTQYF. CDR3 in DNA: TGTGCCAGCAGCCCTAACAGTGGTGGAGATACGCAGTATTTT.